Below are 5 T cell receptor beta chains sequenced from a single sample in a study of blood T cell repertoires in COVID-19. The repertoire was sequenced with immunoSEQ multiplex PCR; TCRdb's copy has only in-frame clones and lacks some. The table lists about 260,000 clones, about 85% of them singletons. Specimen: peripheral blood. These receptor sequences come from a human donor in a cohort sampled during active COVID-19.

The gene calls are TRBV19 and TRBJ1-4; D possibly corresponds to TRBD1 (6 bases). This CDR3 is 14 amino acids long. The V end lost 11 bases, the J end lost 6 bases, and 19 bases lay between the germline ends. The germline CDR1 and CDR2 sequences are LNHDA and SQIVND (reference sequence). The CDR3 nucleotides read TGTGCCCCTTGGGGGGGGCAGTCGGATGAAAAACTGTTTTTT. This gives the protein CAPWGGQSDEKLFF.

This clone was picked up a small number of times. The chain links TRBV11-2 to TRBJ2-7, with D perhaps TRBD2 (5 bases). This CDR3 has 13 residues. V was clipped by 3 bases and J by 0 bases, with 6 bases between them. The germline gives CDR1 SGHAT, CDR2 FQNNGV. The CDR3 protein is CASSFSASYEQYF. The CDR3 region has the DNA TGTGCCAGCAGCTTTAGCGCCTCCTACGAGCAGTACTTC. The full variable domain, in which reference TRBV11-2 and TRBJ2-7 provide the parts outside the CDR3, is EAGVAQSPRYKIIEKRQSVAFWCNPISGHATLYWYQQILGQGPKLLIQFQNNGVVDDSQLPKDRFSAERLKGVDSTLKIQPAKLEDSAVYLCASSFSASYEQYFGPGTRLTVT.

The chain links TRBV9 to TRBJ2-1; TRBD1 is a possible D gene (6 bases). The V gene lost 2 bases and the J gene lost 6 bases, with 18 bases spanning the gap. This CDR3 spans 16 amino acids. Looked up from germline, CDR1 is SGDLS and CDR2 is YYNGEE. The CDR3 DNA follows: TGTGCCAGCAGCGTTTCACAGGGAAGCGGCCCCAATGAGCAGTTCTTC. Translating gives CASSVSQGSGPNEQFF.

The V call is TRBV3-1 (or the pseudogene TRBV3-2), the J call TRBJ1-3; D is uncertain. Germline V gene sequence: CDR1 LGHDT, CDR2 YNNKEL (reference sequence). The V end lost 4 bases, the J end lost 0 bases, and 19 bases lay between the germline ends. There are 18 residues in the CDR3. The CDR3 nucleotides read TGTGCCAGCAGCCGCCGAGCCCTTCCGTGGAGCTCTGGAAACACCATATATTTT. This codes for CASSRRALPWSSGNTIYF.

The CDR3, as DNA: TGTGCCAGCAGCCAAGTAGAGCGGGTCCGGGGGGCCAATGAGCAGTTCTTC. Its translation: CASSQVERVRGANEQFF. The rearrangement joins TRBV4-2 to TRBJ2-1; TRBD2 is a possible D gene (7 bases). Between the trimmed V and J ends, which lost 1 base and 6 bases, there was a span of 19 bases. This CDR3 contains 17 residues. Germline CDR1 is LGHNA and CDR2 is YNFKEQ.